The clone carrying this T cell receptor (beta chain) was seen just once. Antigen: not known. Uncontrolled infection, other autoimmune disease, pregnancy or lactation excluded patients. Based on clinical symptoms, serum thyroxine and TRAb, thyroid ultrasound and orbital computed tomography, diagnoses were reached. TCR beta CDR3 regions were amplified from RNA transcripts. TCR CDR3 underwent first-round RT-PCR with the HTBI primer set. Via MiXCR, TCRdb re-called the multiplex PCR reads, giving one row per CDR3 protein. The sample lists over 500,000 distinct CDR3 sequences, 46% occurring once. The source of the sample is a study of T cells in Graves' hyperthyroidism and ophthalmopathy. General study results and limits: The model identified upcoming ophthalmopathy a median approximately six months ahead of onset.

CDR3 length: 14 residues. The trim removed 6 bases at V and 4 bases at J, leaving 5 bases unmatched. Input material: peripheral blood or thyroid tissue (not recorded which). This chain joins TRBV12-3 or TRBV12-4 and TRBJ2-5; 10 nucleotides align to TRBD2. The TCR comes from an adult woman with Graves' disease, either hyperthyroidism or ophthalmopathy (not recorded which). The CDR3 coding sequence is TGTGCCAGCAGCAAAGCGGGAGGGCTAGAGACCCAGTACTTC. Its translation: CASSKAGGLETQYF.